What follows describes a single TCR beta chain. These data come from a study of shared T cell receptors in the human thymus. TCRdb's table, derived via immunoSEQ multiplex PCR, lists solely in-frame clones and lacks some. The sample consists of approximately 760,000 clones, 75% to 90% of them appearing once. Trimming left V 1 base short and J 4 bases short, with 10 bases between. Germline CDR1 SGHAT, CDR2 FQDESV (reference sequence). This CDR3 contains 14 residues. These data are also associated with another study on human thymus T cells. That report adds: Donor material was obtained from healthy Finnish infants undergoing corrective surgery for congenital heart defects. The study used thymus tissue resected during corrective heart surgery. V and J genes seemed to be used with bias in thymic and blood repertoires. Related research reported highly overlapping thymic repertoires among unrelated individuals.

The chain has TRBV11-1 and TRBJ1-1; unclear D gene. The specimen was thymocytes. The sequence came from a girl less than two years old with a congenital heart defect. CDR3 region: CASSLGVGGTEAFF. CDR3 nucleotide sequence: TGTGCCAGCAGCTTAGGGGTCGGAGGCACTGAAGCTTTCTTT.